This entry lists 6 T cell receptor beta chains sequenced from one sample in a study of regulatory T cells in long-lasting Graves disease. Time point specified: persistent/refractory GD, antithyroid drugs over 5 years with positive TRAb. The TCR library was made from RNA extracted from PBMCs. TCR beta libraries were built with iRepertoire HTBI primers and Arm-PCR of CDR3 regions. TCRdb analysed the multiplex PCR reads with MiXCR anew, one entry per CDR3 protein. The data hold about half a million distinct CDR3 sequences, with 20% to 25% observed a single time. The source material was peripheral blood mononuclear cells (PBMCs), sampled when the disease was refractory, from a patient treated with antithyroid drugs. All receptors derive from a female donor with Graves disease.

This clonotype appeared many times. The CDR3 bases are TGCAGTGCTAGAGACGAAGGACTCTCTGGGGCCAACGTCCTGACTTTC. Translated: CSARDEGLSGANVLTF. The genes are TRBV20-1 and TRBJ2-6; maybe TRBD2 (5 bases). V shed 0 bases and J shed 0 bases, with 9 bases lying between them. Germline lookup yields CDR1 DFQATT and CDR2 SNEGSKA (reference sequence). The CDR3 consists of 16 residues.

This clonotype was recorded many times. The genes are TRBV7-3 and TRBJ1-1; possible D gene TRBD1, 5 bases. Germline values: CDR1 SGHTA, CDR2 FQGTGA. V was trimmed by 2 bases and J by 1 base, leaving 8 bases between them. The CDR3 is 14 residues long. CDR3 amino acids: CASSLGHRNTEAFF. CDR3 DNA: TGTGCCAGCAGCTTAGGACATAGGAACACTGAAGCTTTCTTT.

This clonotype was recorded at least ten times. This chain connects TRBV19 to TRBJ1-1; a weak D match, TRBD1 (5 bases). CDR3 length equals 13 residues. Trimming removed 10 bases at V and 5 bases at J, with 17 bases between. CDR1 LNHDA and CDR2 SQIVND come from the germline V gene (reference sequence). DNA of the CDR3: TGTGCCACCACTAAGGCGTCAGGGACTGAAGCTTTCTTT. Protein: CATTKASGTEAFF.

This clonotype was counted a few times. The J gene is TRBJ1-5, the V gene TRBV20-1, with D possibly being TRBD1 (5 bases). CDR1 and CDR2 from the germline V gene are DFQATT and SNEGSKA (reference sequence). The V and J ends lost 3 bases and 11 bases respectively, with 17 bases between them. The CDR3 consists of 13 residues. The CDR3, as DNA: TGCAGTGCTAGTATGGGGCGGAGGCAATCCCAGCATTTT. Protein product: CSASMGRRQSQHF.

Turning to this clonotype: Sequence at one end of the junction differs from germline and may be a read error. The rearrangement joins TRBV12-3 or TRBV12-4 to TRBJ1-1; D unclear. The CDR3 spans 13 residues. DNA of the CDR3: TGTGCCAGCAGTTTAGAGGGCAACACTGAAGCTCTCTTT. This encodes CASSLEGNTEALF.

This clonotype occurred many times. The rearrangement uses TRBV7-3 and TRBJ2-5, with D perhaps matching TRBD1 or TRBD2 (5 bases each). Per the germline V gene, CDR1 is SGHTA and CDR2 is FQGTGA. CDR3 length: 15 residues. Deletions cut 1 base from V and 2 bases from J, with 11 bases between. CDR3: CASSLIPGPQETQYF. The DNA for the CDR3 is TGTGCCAGCAGCTTAATCCCGGGACCGCAAGAGACCCAGTACTTC. The full variable domain, its missing parts supplied by reference TRBV7-3 and TRBJ2-5, is GAGVSQTPSNKVTEKGKYVELRCDPISGHTALYWYRQSLGQGPEFLIYFQGTGAADDSGLPNDRFFAVRPEGSVSTLKIQRTERGDSAVYLCASSLIPGPQETQYFGPGTRLLVL.